This entry lists 25 T cell receptor beta chains sequenced from one sample in a study of shared clonotypes between healthy human individuals. Naive CD8 cells, CD45RO-negative and positively selected for CCR7, excluded terminally differentiated effector memory CD45RA+ cells. TCRdb's copy holds only in-frame clones and misses some; the assay was immunoSEQ multiplex PCR. The profile shows roughly 2.1 million clones, 85% to 95% of them singletons. The sequencing input was naive CD8+ T cells from PBMCs. The receptors were sampled from a man aged 18-30 years in good health. Some clones in this sample may be carry-over from other donors' samples.

The J gene is TRBJ2-7, the V gene TRBV5-6; D not resolved. Germline loops: CDR1 SGHDT, CDR2 YYEEEE. The V and J ends lost 3 bases and 3 bases respectively, with 10 bases between them. The CDR3 loop spans 13 amino acids. The CDR3 bases are TGTGCCAGCAGCTATGGACGGTTCTACGAGCAGTACTTC. Encoded protein: CASSYGRFYEQYF.

This chain joins TRBV29-1 and TRBJ2-1; 8 nucleotides match TRBD1. V lost 7 bases to trimming and J lost 2 bases; unmatched junction nucleotides: 4. This CDR3 spans 13 amino acids. From germline, CDR1 is SQVTM and CDR2 ANQGSEA. CDR3 nucleotide sequence: TGCAGCGCTGACAGGGGTCCCTACAATGAGCAGTTCTTC. This translates into CSADRGPYNEQFF.

The chain employs TRBV11-2 and TRBJ2-2; TRBD1 matches at 10 bases. After removal of 4 bases from V and 1 base from J, the junction contained 9 bases not matched to a gene. This CDR3 has 18 amino acids. Germline V gene lookup returns CDR1 SGHAT and CDR2 FQNNGV. CDR3 sequence: CASSSARDRGENTGELFF. The CDR3 coding sequence is TGTGCCAGCAGCTCGGCCCGGGACAGGGGCGAGAACACCGGGGAGCTGTTTTTT.

The chain combines TRBV25-1 with TRBJ1-5; D not certain. The germline V gene has CDR1 MGHDK and CDR2 SYGVNS. This CDR3 comprises 14 residues. V was clipped by 7 bases and J by 0 bases, with 10 bases between them. The CDR3 loop reads CASTGDDSNQPQHF. The CDR3 DNA reads TGTGCCAGCACGGGCGACGATAGCAATCAGCCCCAGCATTTT.

The chain is built from TRBV7-2 and TRBJ2-3, with D possibly called TRBD1 or TRBD2 (6 bases each). V dropped 6 bases and J dropped 3 bases, with 19 bases sitting between them. The germline V gene encodes CDR1 SGHTA and CDR2 FQGNSA. CDR3 length equals 16 residues. The CDR3 DNA is TGTGCCAGCAGTCGCTGGCGGGAAGACAGGACAGATACGCAGTATTTT. Amino acid sequence: CASSRWREDRTDTQYF.

The chain recombines TRBV27 with TRBJ2-2; 11 bases are a match to TRBD1. Germline V gene lookup returns CDR1 MNHEY and CDR2 SMNVEV (reference sequence). The CDR3 runs to 15 residues. V dropped 5 bases and J dropped 4; count of bases not matched to a gene: 3. The CDR3 reads CASSEGTGGTGELFF. The CDR3 region has the DNA TGTGCCAGCAGTGAAGGGACAGGGGGCACCGGGGAGCTGTTTTTT.

This chain joins TRBV6-5 and TRBJ2-2; D not certain. Trimming cost V 10 bases and J 5 bases, with 11 bases left between them. The CDR3 contains 12 residues. Germline V lookup: CDR1 MNHEY, CDR2 SVGAGI. This CDR3 reads CATFGITGELFF. The CDR3 nucleotides are TGTGCCACCTTTGGAATTACCGGGGAGCTGTTTTTT.

V gene TRBV7-9 combines with J gene TRBJ2-1; 8 bases map to TRBD2. Per germline, CDR1 SEHNR and CDR2 FQNEAQ (reference sequence). Trimming took 5 bases from V and 2 from J; bases not matched to a gene: 8. CDR3 size: 16 residues. The CDR3 sequence: CASSQLSGSPYNEQFF. The CDR3 DNA reads TGTGCCAGCAGCCAACTCAGCGGGAGTCCCTACAATGAGCAGTTCTTC. Using reference TRBV7-9 and TRBJ2-1 for the parts outside the CDR3, the full variable domain is DTGVSQNPRHKITKRGQNVTFRCDPISEHNRLYWYRQTLGQGPEFLTYFQNEAQLEKSRLLSDRFSAERPKGSFSTLEIQRTEQGDSAMYLCASSQLSGSPYNEQFFGPGTRLTVL.

The V and J genes are TRBV4-1 and TRBJ2-5; a weak D match, TRBD2 (6 bases). Germline V lookup: CDR1 MGHRA, CDR2 YSYEKL. Trimming pared 6 bases from V and 0 bases from J, leaving 17 bases between. The CDR3 length is 16 residues. As DNA, the CDR3 is TGCGCCAGCAGTCTCACGGAGGGGAGGTACCAAGAGACCCAGTACTTC. This gives the protein CASSLTEGRYQETQYF.

The CDR3 is CASSEGAGSEQYF. DNA for the CDR3: TGTGCCAGCAGTGAGGGGGCAGGTAGCGAGCAGTACTTC. This sequence joins TRBV6-1 and TRBJ2-7; D perhaps matches TRBD1 (6 bases). Looked up from germline, CDR1 is MNHNS and CDR2 is SASEGT. V was clipped by 3 bases and J by 6 bases, with 12 bases between them. This CDR3 has 13 amino acids.

The rearrangement links TRBV5-6 to TRBJ1-2, with TRBD1 matching over 7 bases. After removal of 0 bases from V and 6 bases from J, the junction contained 11 bases not matched to a gene. Germline values: CDR1 SGHDT, CDR2 YYEEEE. The CDR3 extends over 16 amino acids. The CDR3 DNA follows: TGTGCCAGCAGCTTGGATTTGCAGGGGGGTTTAGATGGCTACACCTTC. It yields the protein CASSLDLQGGLDGYTF.

The chain combines TRBV5-8 with TRBJ1-6; D unresolved. Germline loops: CDR1 SGHTS, CDR2 YDEGEE. Trimming removed 0 bases at V and 13 bases at J, with 11 bases between. This CDR3 comprises 13 residues. CDR3 sequence (DNA): TGTGCCAGCAGCTTGGCTCCCCGTTCTCCCCTCCACTTT. Its protein is CASSLAPRSPLHF.

Turning to this clone: Germline is not matched at one junction end, which may reflect a read error. The same CDR3 arises from other DNA sequences in this sample as well. The chain employs TRBV7-9 and TRBJ2-1, with D hard to call. Germline V CDR1 and CDR2: SEHNR, FQNEAQ (reference sequence). The CDR3 totals 12 residues. The CDR3 nucleotides read TGTGCCAGCAGCTTAGGAAACAACGAGCAGTTCTTC. Encoded protein: CASSLGNNEQFF.

The rearrangement links TRBV4-3 to TRBJ2-7, with 9 bases that match TRBD2. The CDR3 is 15 amino acids. Germline V lookup: CDR1 LGHNA, CDR2 YSLEER. Trimming at V came to 3 bases and at J to 0 bases, leaving 3 bases not matched to a gene. CDR3 sequence reads: CASSQGTSSSYEQYF. The CDR3 DNA follows: TGCGCCAGCAGCCAGGGGACTAGCAGCTCCTACGAGCAGTACTTC.

This rearrangement joins TRBV29-1 to TRBJ2-4; 7 bases match TRBD1. This CDR3 is 16 amino acids long. J was trimmed by 0 bases and V by 6 bases; bases with no gene match: 11. The germline CDR1 and CDR2 sequences are SQVTM and ANQGSEA. CDR3 residues: CSVLLLDRIAKNIQYF. In DNA, the CDR3 is TGCAGCGTACTGCTCTTGGACAGGATAGCCAAAAACATTCAGTACTTC.

J is TRBJ2-7 and V is TRBV6-1; no clear D gene. The V end was cut by 6 bases, the J end by 5 bases, with 8 bases between. Germline lookup yields CDR1 MNHNS and CDR2 SASEGT. This CDR3 region has 11 residues. The DNA for the CDR3 is TGTGCCAGCAGGACGGTCCACGAGCAGTACTTC. Translating it yields CASRTVHEQYF.

This sequence joins TRBV19 and TRBJ2-1; D not certain. The CDR3 has 16 amino acids. CDR1 and CDR2 (germline): LNHDA, SQIVND (reference sequence). Trimming shortened V by 3 bases and J by 0 bases, and 12 bases separated the two germline ends. The CDR3 region has the DNA TGTGCCAGTAGTATCTTCAGTCAGTACTCCTACAATGAGCAGTTCTTC. Translating it yields CASSIFSQYSYNEQFF. The full variable domain, completed using reference TRBV19 and TRBJ2-1, is DGGITQSPKYLFRKEGQNVTLSCEQNLNHDAMYWYRQDPGQGLRLIYYSQIVNDFQKGDIAEGYSVSREKKESFPLTVTSAQKNPTAFYLCASSIFSQYSYNEQFFGPGTRLTVL.

The CDR3 nucleotides read TGTGCCAGCAGTTATCTCCGGGGGAACACCGGGGAGCTGTTTTTT. Translating gives CASSYLRGNTGELFF. The rearrangement joins TRBV6-5 to TRBJ2-2; tentatively, D is TRBD2 (5 bases). The CDR3 has 15 residues. Per the germline V gene, CDR1 is MNHEY and CDR2 is SVGAGI. Trimming stripped 3 bases from V and 1 base from J, with 9 bases between.

The chain carries TRBV11-2 and TRBJ2-3; TRBD2 agrees at 9 bases. This CDR3 is built from 17 residues. J lost 5 bases, V lost 1 base, and 10 bases had no gene match. Germline loops: CDR1 SGHAT, CDR2 FQNNGV. The CDR3 DNA is TGTGCCAGCAGCTTAGTTAGCGGGAGTGGGATTAGAGATACGCAGTATTTT. This translates into CASSLVSGSGIRDTQYF.

The rearrangement joins TRBV4-2 to TRBJ2-1, with 10 bases fitting TRBD2. Germline-derived CDR1 and CDR2 are LGHNA and YNFKEQ. The trim removed 2 bases at V and 9 bases at J, leaving 7 bases unmatched. This CDR3 spans 15 amino acids. The CDR3 nucleotides are TGTGCCAGCAGCCAAAGTGTTAGCGGGAGGTTTGAGCAGTTCTTC. Its protein product is CASSQSVSGRFEQFF.

This clone was observed a handful of times. The sample carries other DNA sequences with the same CDR3. V is TRBV27 and J is TRBJ1-5; a weak D match, TRBD1 (5 bases). Germline V CDR1 and CDR2: MNHEY, SMNVEV (reference sequence). The CDR3 is 13 residues long. Trimming shortened V by 2 bases and J by 4 bases, and 6 bases separated the two germline ends. The DNA of the CDR3 is TGTGCCAGCAGTTTACAGGGAAATCAGCCCCAGCATTTT. Its translation is CASSLQGNQPQHF.

The J gene is TRBJ2-2, the V gene TRBV6-5, with D perhaps TRBD2 (5 bases). Germline V gene lookup returns CDR1 MNHEY and CDR2 SVGAGI. This CDR3 contains 15 residues. Between the trimmed V and J ends, which lost 5 bases and 6 bases, there was a span of 16 bases. In nucleotides, the CDR3 is TGTGCCAGCAGTGCCCCTCTGTGGGAGTCCGGGGAGCTGTTTTTT. It yields the protein CASSAPLWESGELFF.

The genes are TRBV30 and TRBJ2-7; D may be TRBD2 (6 bases). The CDR3 length is 15 residues. Germline V CDR1 and CDR2: GTSNPN, SVGIG (reference sequence). Trimming cost V 2 bases and J 3 bases, with 17 bases left between them. The CDR3 region is CAWSPRGPGSYEQYF. CDR3 nucleotide sequence: TGTGCCTGGAGTCCCCGAGGGCCCGGGAGCTACGAGCAGTACTTC.

This chain connects TRBV6-5 to TRBJ2-7, with TRBD1 matching 7 bases. Germline lookup yields CDR1 MNHEY and CDR2 SVGAGI. This CDR3 spans 13 amino acids. Trimming took 6 bases from V and 2 from J; bases not matched to a gene: 4. The CDR3: CASRPQGTYEQYF. CDR3 DNA sequence: TGTGCCAGCAGACCACAGGGGACCTACGAGCAGTACTTC.

The chain carries TRBV5-8 and TRBJ2-1, with 9 bases lining up with TRBD1. Germline assignment: CDR1 SGHTS and CDR2 YDEGEE. The CDR3 sequence is 15 residues long. The trim removed 1 base at V and 2 bases at J, leaving 1 base unmatched. In DNA form, the CDR3 reads TGTGCCAGCAGCTTGAGACAGGGGGCCTACAATGAGCAGTTCTTC. Protein sequence: CASSLRQGAYNEQFF.